A selection of T cell receptor beta chains follows, all from one sample in a study of T cell responses to AZD1222 COVID-19 vaccine. Sequencing was performed with immunoSEQ multiplex PCR; in TCRdb, only in-frame clones are kept and a portion is missing. Among roughly 140,000 clones listed, 88% were seen once. Sequencing was performed on peripheral blood, taken 28 days after the second AZD1222 dose. The source of these receptors is an adult who received the AZD1222 COVID-19 vaccine. Each CDR3 is given with its conserved first and last residue. Each record gives: clone size, CDR3 length, D gene, V gene, J gene, CDR3 protein, CDR3 DNA. The D gene is left open where the match is weak. Clone size is not always given. Where it is, it says once, few, many or a class for expanded clones.

clone_size: NA
cdr3_length: 13
d_call: NA
v_call: TRBV10-3
j_call: TRBJ1-5
cdr3_aa: CASKGSGNQPQHF
cdr3_nt: TGTGCCAGCAAGGGGAGCGGCAATCAGCCCCAGCATTTT

clone_size: NA
cdr3_length: 14
d_call: NA
v_call: TRBV7-7
j_call: TRBJ2-6
cdr3_aa: CASSEGSGANVLTF
cdr3_nt: TGTGCTAGCAGCGAGGGCTCTGGGGCCAACGTCCTGACTTTC

clone_size: NA
cdr3_length: 14
d_call: NA
v_call: TRBV28
j_call: TRBJ1-5
cdr3_aa: CASSLTREFQPQHF
cdr3_nt: TGTGCCAGCAGTTTAACCCGGGAATTTCAGCCCCAGCATTTT

clone_size: NA
cdr3_length: 16
d_call: NA
v_call: TRBV30
j_call: TRBJ1-6
cdr3_aa: CAWSVVQRHGDSPLHF
cdr3_nt: TGTGCCTGGAGTGTAGTCCAGCGCCATGGAGATTCACCCCTCCACTTT

clone_size: NA
cdr3_length: 17
d_call: TRBD2
v_call: TRBV6-6
j_call: TRBJ2-5
cdr3_aa: CASSPRRLAGGGETQYF
cdr3_nt: TGTGCCAGCAGTCCCAGGCGACTAGCGGGGGGAGGAGAGACCCAGTACTTC

clone_size: NA
cdr3_length: 17
d_call: TRBD1
v_call: TRBV5-1
j_call: TRBJ1-2
cdr3_aa: CASSLALGTAANYGYTF
cdr3_nt: TGCGCCAGCAGCTTGGCCCTCGGGACAGCGGCTAACTATGGCTACACCTTC

clone_size: NA
cdr3_length: 17
d_call: NA
v_call: TRBV11-2
j_call: TRBJ1-2
cdr3_aa: CASSFSATEGSGYGYTF
cdr3_nt: TGTGCCAGCAGCTTCTCGGCTACGGAGGGATCGGGCTATGGCTACACCTTC

clone_size: once
cdr3_length: 14
d_call: TRBD1
v_call: TRBV28
j_call: TRBJ1-6
cdr3_aa: CASRFRDRGSPLHF
cdr3_nt: TGTGCCAGCAGATTCCGGGACAGAGGTTCACCCCTCCACTTT

clone_size: NA
cdr3_length: 13
d_call: NA
v_call: TRBV3-1/TRBV3-2
j_call: TRBJ1-2
cdr3_aa: CASSVRPYYGYTF
cdr3_nt: TGTGCCAGCTCAGTCAGACCTTACTATGGCTACACCTTC

clone_size: NA
cdr3_length: 20
d_call: TRBD1
v_call: TRBV27
j_call: TRBJ2-7
cdr3_aa: CASSSSVIPRPGQGHYEQYF
cdr3_nt: TGTGCCAGCAGTTCCTCCGTAATTCCCCGCCCGGGACAGGGCCACTACGAGCAGTACTTC

clone_size: NA
cdr3_length: 15
d_call: TRBD1
v_call: TRBV4-1
j_call: TRBJ1-2
cdr3_aa: CASSQPGQTNYGYTF
cdr3_nt: TGCGCCAGCAGCCAACCGGGACAGACCAACTATGGCTACACCTTC

clone_size: NA
cdr3_length: 15
d_call: TRBD2
v_call: TRBV2
j_call: TRBJ2-4
cdr3_aa: CASSVGGADKNIQYF
cdr3_nt: TGTGCCAGCAGTGTCGGGGGGGCGGACAAAAACATTCAGTACTTC

clone_size: few
cdr3_length: 14
d_call: NA
v_call: TRBV6-6
j_call: TRBJ2-7
cdr3_aa: CASISADAAYEQYF
cdr3_nt: TGTGCCAGCATCTCGGCGGACGCAGCCTACGAGCAGTACTTC

clone_size: NA
cdr3_length: 15
d_call: TRBD2
v_call: TRBV9
j_call: TRBJ2-3
cdr3_aa: CASSAGLAGTDTQYF
cdr3_nt: TGTGCCAGCAGCGCGGGACTAGCGGGGACAGATACGCAGTATTTT

clone_size: NA
cdr3_length: 14
d_call: TRBD2
v_call: TRBV5-1
j_call: TRBJ2-5
cdr3_aa: CASWGGRGPETQYF
cdr3_nt: TGCGCCAGCTGGGGGGGACGGGGACCTGAGACCCAGTACTTC

clone_size: NA
cdr3_length: 13
d_call: NA
v_call: TRBV7-6
j_call: TRBJ1-5
cdr3_aa: CASSLRAEQPQHF
cdr3_nt: TGTGCCAGCAGCTTAAGGGCGGAGCAGCCCCAGCATTTT

clone_size: NA
cdr3_length: 12
d_call: NA
v_call: TRBV9
j_call: TRBJ2-7
cdr3_aa: CASSSNSYEQYF
cdr3_nt: TGTGCCAGCAGCTCCAACTCCTACGAGCAGTACTTC

clone_size: NA
cdr3_length: 12
d_call: NA
v_call: TRBV20-1
j_call: TRBJ2-7
cdr3_aa: CSASRTAYEQYF
cdr3_nt: TGCAGTGCTAGTCGCACCGCCTACGAGCAGTACTTC

clone_size: NA
cdr3_length: 14
d_call: NA
v_call: TRBV5-6
j_call: TRBJ1-3
cdr3_aa: CASSFVSSGNTIYF
cdr3_nt: TGTGCCAGCAGCTTTGTCAGCTCTGGAAACACCATATATTTT

clone_size: NA
cdr3_length: 12
d_call: NA
v_call: TRBV28
j_call: TRBJ1-2
cdr3_aa: CASRGRSYGYTF
cdr3_nt: TGTGCCAGCAGGGGACGGTCCTATGGCTACACCTTC

clone_size: NA
cdr3_length: 12
d_call: NA
v_call: TRBV28
j_call: TRBJ1-3
cdr3_aa: CASSSAENTIYF
cdr3_nt: TGTGCCAGCAGCTCGGCTGAAAACACCATATATTTT

clone_size: NA
cdr3_length: 19
d_call: TRBD2
v_call: TRBV7-3
j_call: TRBJ2-2
cdr3_aa: CASSSRLAGGPGNTGELFF
cdr3_nt: TGTGCCAGCAGCTCCCGACTAGCGGGGGGTCCTGGGAACACCGGGGAGCTGTTTTTT

clone_size: NA
cdr3_length: 15
d_call: NA
v_call: TRBV18
j_call: TRBJ2-5
cdr3_aa: CASSPAENRQETQYF
cdr3_nt: TGTGCCAGCTCACCAGCCGAAAATAGACAAGAGACCCAGTACTTC

clone_size: NA
cdr3_length: 15
d_call: NA
v_call: TRBV9
j_call: TRBJ2-2
cdr3_aa: CASSPSGQVTGELFF
cdr3_nt: TGTGCCAGCAGCCCCTCCGGGCAGGTCACCGGGGAGCTGTTTTTT

clone_size: NA
cdr3_length: 13
d_call: TRBD2
v_call: TRBV5-1
j_call: TRBJ2-1
cdr3_aa: CASSAGGPNEQFF
cdr3_nt: TGCGCCAGCAGCGCGGGAGGGCCTAATGAGCAGTTCTTC

clone_size: NA
cdr3_length: 18
d_call: NA
v_call: TRBV19
j_call: TRBJ2-3
cdr3_aa: CASSIEYGAGHHQDTQYF
cdr3_nt: TGTGCCAGTAGTATCGAGTATGGGGCAGGACATCATCAGGATACGCAGTATTTT

clone_size: NA
cdr3_length: 15
d_call: TRBD2
v_call: TRBV6-2/TRBV6-3
j_call: TRBJ2-7
cdr3_aa: CASSPLAGVVYEQYF
cdr3_nt: TGTGCCAGCAGCCCACTAGCGGGAGTTGTATACGAGCAGTACTTC

clone_size: many
cdr3_length: 15
d_call: TRBD1
v_call: TRBV11-2
j_call: TRBJ2-5
cdr3_aa: CASSSSRGQRETQYF
cdr3_nt: TGTGCCAGCAGCTCGAGCCGGGGACAGAGAGAGACCCAGTACTTC

clone_size: NA
cdr3_length: 16
d_call: NA
v_call: TRBV6-5
j_call: TRBJ2-2
cdr3_aa: CASSYSNRVATGELFF
cdr3_nt: TGTGCCAGCAGTTACTCGAACAGGGTGGCCACCGGGGAGCTGTTTTTT

clone_size: NA
cdr3_length: 15
d_call: TRBD1
v_call: TRBV11-2
j_call: TRBJ2-5
cdr3_aa: CASSRRTGGQETQYF
cdr3_nt: TGTGCCAGCAGCCGTAGGACAGGGGGACAAGAGACCCAGTACTTC

clone_size: NA
cdr3_length: 14
d_call: NA
v_call: TRBV5-1
j_call: TRBJ1-1
cdr3_aa: CASSLEARNTEAFF
cdr3_nt: TGCGCCAGCAGCTTAGAGGCTCGGAACACTGAAGCTTTCTTT

clone_size: NA
cdr3_length: 16
d_call: TRBD1
v_call: TRBV2
j_call: TRBJ1-5
cdr3_aa: CASSEGDRVISQPQHF
cdr3_nt: TGTGCCAGCAGTGAAGGGGACAGGGTAATAAGTCAGCCCCAGCATTTT

clone_size: NA
cdr3_length: 13
d_call: NA
v_call: TRBV19
j_call: TRBJ1-5
cdr3_aa: CARKPEGYQPQHF
cdr3_nt: TGTGCCAGAAAACCAGAGGGATACCAGCCCCAGCATTTT

clone_size: NA
cdr3_length: 14
d_call: NA
v_call: TRBV28
j_call: TRBJ1-2
cdr3_aa: CASSPQGFWNGYTF
cdr3_nt: TGTGCCAGCAGTCCCCAGGGGTTTTGGAATGGCTACACCTTC

clone_size: NA
cdr3_length: 14
d_call: NA
v_call: TRBV10-1
j_call: TRBJ2-3
cdr3_aa: CASRGAASTDTQYF
cdr3_nt: TGCGCCAGTCGAGGGGCGGCTAGCACAGATACGCAGTATTTT

clone_size: NA
cdr3_length: 18
d_call: TRBD1
v_call: TRBV6-6
j_call: TRBJ2-6
cdr3_aa: CASSRTGTGASGANVLTF
cdr3_nt: TGTGCCAGCAGTCGCACCGGGACAGGGGCTTCTGGGGCCAACGTCCTGACTTTC

clone_size: many
cdr3_length: 12
d_call: NA
v_call: TRBV5-6
j_call: TRBJ1-1
cdr3_aa: CASSLGWAEAFF
cdr3_nt: TGTGCCAGCAGCCTAGGATGGGCTGAAGCTTTCTTT

clone_size: NA
cdr3_length: 13
d_call: NA
v_call: TRBV5-6
j_call: TRBJ2-7
cdr3_aa: CASSWGLGNEQYF
cdr3_nt: TGTGCCAGCAGCTGGGGCCTGGGGAACGAGCAGTACTTC

clone_size: NA
cdr3_length: 15
d_call: NA
v_call: TRBV28
j_call: TRBJ2-5
cdr3_aa: CASSFSGLVLDTQYF
cdr3_nt: TGTGCCAGCAGTTTTTCAGGGCTTGTTTTAGATACCCAGTACTTC

clone_size: NA
cdr3_length: 14
d_call: TRBD1
v_call: TRBV5-1
j_call: TRBJ2-2
cdr3_aa: CASSWTGVAGELFF
cdr3_nt: TGCGCCAGCAGTTGGACAGGGGTGGCCGGGGAGCTGTTTTTT

clone_size: once
cdr3_length: 14
d_call: TRBD1
v_call: TRBV6-5
j_call: TRBJ2-3
cdr3_aa: CASCRGQRTDTQYF
cdr3_nt: TGTGCCAGCTGTCGGGGACAGCGCACAGATACGCAGTATTTT

clone_size: NA
cdr3_length: 12
d_call: NA
v_call: TRBV19
j_call: TRBJ1-2
cdr3_aa: CASSIGPYGYTF
cdr3_nt: TGTGCCAGTAGTATTGGACCTTATGGCTACACCTTC